What follows describes a single T cell receptor beta chain. What this receptor recognizes is not known. Qualities for individual bases were not recorded, and no much larger clone is one base off. According to the germline V gene, CDR1 reads ENHRY and CDR2 reads SYGVKD. V sheds 6 bases and J sheds 6 bases, leaving 6 bases between their ends. The CDR3 runs 11 residues from the cysteine to the phenylalanine. Left in the record is the CDR3 DNA by itself, 33 bases read in frame from the first base. TCRbeta CDR3 regions were amplified from genomic DNA by means of the immunoSEQ Assay, a bias-controlled multiplex PCR. Under the source paper's analysis protocol: Within the assay, amplification of reference gene primers was used to estimate how many nucleated cells each sample contained. To quantify the absolute abundance of each unique TCRbeta CDR3 rearrangement, sequence reads were collapsed and filtered. Productive Simpson clonality was computed per sample as the square root of Simpson's diversity index over productive rearrangements. This is the immuneACCESS table as TCRdb keeps it, with only in-frame sequences that have V and J called. A part of the clones is gone; compared with another copy, unresolved V genes explain less than half, and the rest is unexplained. The D gene and trimming were derived from the DNA, and the V and J assignments and clone size from that table. For this sample there are 60,000 to 65,000 clones; about 77% appear just once. The top ten clonotypes cover less than 35% of the sample.

This record belongs to a study of blood T cell repertoires in COVID-19 (dated by TCRdb to about 2020). The study in broad terms: Collaborator samples came from the United States, Italy and Spain and covered acute and convalescent phases of COVID-19. A de-identified subject ID, COVID-19 status, age in years and sex were almost always included in the sample metadata. Deeply sampled blood TCRbeta repertoires from subjects exposed to, actively infected with, or recovered from COVID-19 were included in the dataset. Samples were obtained from the ongoing ImmuneRACE study (first 160 participants) and from over a thousand subjects provided by 6 global collaborators. Where available, HLA class I and class II types were taken from metadata supplied by the sample provider and were not determined by assay-based typing. The prospective study material was composed of cDNA or gDNA derived from T cells, B-cell-depleted T cells, or PBMCs. The repertoires were released in a freely available public database meant as a resource for research on the immune response to SARS-CoV-2. Overall results and qualifications from the work: Clinical and demographic metadata were provided uncurated, with the amount varying by source and participant.

Collaborating institutions collected whole blood in K2EDTA tubes following their own protocols. For TCRbeta analysis, collaborators shipped samples as frozen whole blood, isolated PBMCs, or DNA extracted from either of those sample types. Sequencing input: peripheral blood. The sequence was obtained from a human donor in a cohort sampled during active COVID-19. The chain is assembled from TRBV10-3 and TRBJ2-1, with a weak D call of TRBD2 (5 bases match). CDR3 loop: CAISSGNEQFF. The nucleotide sequence is given as TGTGCCATCAGCAGCGGCAATGAGCAGTTCTTC.